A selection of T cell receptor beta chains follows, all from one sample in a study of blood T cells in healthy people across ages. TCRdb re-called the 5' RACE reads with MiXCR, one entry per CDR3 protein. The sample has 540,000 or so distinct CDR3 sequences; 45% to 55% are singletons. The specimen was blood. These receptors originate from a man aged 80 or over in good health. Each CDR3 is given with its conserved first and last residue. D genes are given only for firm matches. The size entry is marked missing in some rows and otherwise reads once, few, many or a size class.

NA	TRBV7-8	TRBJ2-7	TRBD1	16	CASSPGTVISTDEQYF	TGTGCCAGCAGCCCCGGGACAGTAATTAGCACGGACGAGCAGTACTTC
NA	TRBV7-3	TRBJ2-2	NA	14	CASSSTSHTGELFF	TGTGCCAGCAGCTCGACATCCCACACCGGGGAGCTGTTTTTT
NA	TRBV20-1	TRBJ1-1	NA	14	CSARRGARNTEAFF	TGCAGTGCTAGAAGGGGGGCTAGGAACACTGAAGCTTTCTTT
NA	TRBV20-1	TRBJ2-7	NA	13	CSAPHQVTYEQYF	TGCAGTGCTCCCCATCAGGTAACCTACGAGCAGTACTTC
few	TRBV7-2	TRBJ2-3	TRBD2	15	CASSKLAGGRDTQYF	TGTGCCAGCAGCAAACTAGCGGGAGGGCGAGATACGCAGTATTTT
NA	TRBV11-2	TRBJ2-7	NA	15	CASSLRALRTQAQYF	TGTGCCAGCAGCTTACGCGCGCTGCGGACCCAGGCGCAGTACTTC
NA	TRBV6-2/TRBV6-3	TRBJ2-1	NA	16	CASIQRGGISYNEQFF	TGTGCCAGCATTCAGAGGGGGGGGATCTCCTACAATGAGCAGTTCTTC
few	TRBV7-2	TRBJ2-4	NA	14	CASSLLGFKNIQYF	TGTGCCAGCAGCTTACTAGGGTTTAAAAACATTCAGTACTTC
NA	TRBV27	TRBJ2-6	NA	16	CAGSFQSPSGANVLTF	TGTGCCGGCAGTTTTCAGAGTCCGTCTGGGGCCAACGTCCTGACTTTC
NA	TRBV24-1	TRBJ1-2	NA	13	CATSPEGSYGYTF	TGTGCCACCTCTCCGGAGGGAAGCTATGGCTACACCTTC
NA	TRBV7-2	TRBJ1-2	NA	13	CASRANANYGYTF	TGTGCCAGCAGAGCTAATGCTAACTATGGCTACACCTTC
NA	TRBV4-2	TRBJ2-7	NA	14	CASSQAAAIYEQYF	TGTGCCAGCAGCCAAGCGGCAGCGATCTACGAGCAGTACTTC
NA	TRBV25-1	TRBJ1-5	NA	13	CASSREVGQPQHF	TGTGCCAGCAGCCGGGAAGTAGGACAGCCCCAGCATTTT
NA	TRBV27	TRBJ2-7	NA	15	CASSPTAAASYEQYF	TGTGCCAGCAGTCCGACAGCGGCCGCCTCCTACGAGCAGTACTTC
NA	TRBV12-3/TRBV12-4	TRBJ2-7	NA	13	CASSTGGAYEQYF	TGTGCCAGCAGCACAGGCGGGGCCTACGAGCAGTACTTC
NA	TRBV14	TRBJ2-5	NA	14	CASSPGRFRETQYF	TGTGCCAGCAGCCCGGGACGGTTCCGGGAGACCCAGTACTTC
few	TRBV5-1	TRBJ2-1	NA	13	CASSLGSVSEQFF	TGCGCCAGCAGCTTGGGTAGCGTCAGTGAGCAGTTCTTC
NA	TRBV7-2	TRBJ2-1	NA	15	CASSLAMTRRNEQFF	TGTGCCAGCAGCTTAGCTATGACTAGGCGGAATGAGCAGTTCTTC
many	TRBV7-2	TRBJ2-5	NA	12	CASSLGSETQYF	TGTGCCAGCAGCCTAGGTAGTGAGACCCAGTACTTC
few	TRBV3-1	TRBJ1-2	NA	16	CASSQDSGLILHGYTF	TGTGCCAGCAGCCAAGATTCCGGACTAATCCTCCATGGCTACACCTTC
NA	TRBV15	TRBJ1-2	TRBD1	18	CATSNDRDRGISGYGYTF	TGTGCCACCAGCAACGACCGGGACAGGGGGATTTCTGGCTATGGCTACACCTTC
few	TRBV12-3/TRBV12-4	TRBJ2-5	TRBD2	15	CASSLNLAGAETQYF	TGTGCCAGCAGTTTAAACCTAGCGGGGGCAGAGACCCAGTACTTC
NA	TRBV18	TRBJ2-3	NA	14	CASSPPVDTDTQYF	TGTGCCAGCTCACCACCCGTGGACACAGATACGCAGTATTTT
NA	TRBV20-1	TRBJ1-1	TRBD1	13	CSASQDRYTEAFF	TGCAGTGCTAGTCAGGACAGGTACACTGAAGCTTTCTTT
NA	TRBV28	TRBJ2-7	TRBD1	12	CASTRQGNEQYF	TGTGCCAGCACAAGACAGGGTAACGAGCAGTACTTC
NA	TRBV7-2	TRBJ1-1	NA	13	CASSPEPAPPAFF	TGTGCCAGCAGCCCAGAGCCGGCCCCTCCCGCTTTCTTT
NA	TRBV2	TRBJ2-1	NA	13	CASSEFGYNEQFF	TGTGCCAGCAGTGAATTTGGGTACAATGAGCAGTTCTTC
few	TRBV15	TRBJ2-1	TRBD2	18	CATSRDRGLAGVPNEQFF	TGTGCCACCAGCAGAGACCGGGGACTAGCGGGAGTTCCCAATGAGCAGTTCTTC
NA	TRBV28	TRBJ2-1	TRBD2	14	CASTLVGGVDEQFF	TGTGCCAGCACCCTCGTGGGGGGGGTGGATGAGCAGTTCTTC
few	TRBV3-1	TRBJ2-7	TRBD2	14	CASSHNSGSYEQYF	TGTGCCAGCAGTCATAATAGCGGGAGCTACGAGCAGTACTTC
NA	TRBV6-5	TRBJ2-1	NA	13	CASSAGIQETQFF	TGTGCCAGCAGTGCAGGTATCCAAGAGACCCAGTTCTTC
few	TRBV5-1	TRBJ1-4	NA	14	CASSLAEGSEKLFF	TGCGCCAGCAGCTTAGCCGAGGGAAGTGAAAAACTGTTTTTT
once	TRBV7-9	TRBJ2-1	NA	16	CAGSLIWRGTQETQFF	TGTGCCGGCAGCTTAATCTGGCGGGGCACCCAAGAGACCCAGTTCTTC
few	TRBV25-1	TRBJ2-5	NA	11	CASSEVGPQYF	TGTGCCAGCAGTGAAGTAGGACCCCAGTACTTC
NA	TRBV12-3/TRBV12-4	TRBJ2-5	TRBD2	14	CASTPGLVAETQYF	TGTGCCAGCACCCCCGGACTAGTGGCGGAGACCCAGTACTTC
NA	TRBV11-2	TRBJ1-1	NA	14	CASSLAQGDTEAFF	TGTGCCAGCAGCTTAGCTCAGGGAGACACTGAAGCTTTCTTT
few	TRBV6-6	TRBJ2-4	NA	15	CASSYLALAKNIQYF	TGTGCCAGCAGTTACCTGGCCTTGGCCAAAAACATTCAGTACTTC
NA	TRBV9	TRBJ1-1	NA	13	CASGHRENTEAFF	TGTGCCAGCGGACACAGGGAGAACACTGAAGCTTTCTTT
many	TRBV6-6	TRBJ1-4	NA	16	CASSYTFREEGEKLFF	TGTGCCAGCAGTTACACCTTCAGGGAAGAGGGTGAAAAACTGTTTTTT
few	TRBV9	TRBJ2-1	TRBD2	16	CASSYSPSGGYNEQFF	TGTGCCAGCAGCTATAGCCCTAGCGGGGGGTACAATGAGCAGTTCTTC
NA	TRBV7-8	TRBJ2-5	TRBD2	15	CASSSGTSGGETQYF	TGTGCCAGCAGCTCGGGGACTAGCGGGGGAGAGACCCAGTACTTC
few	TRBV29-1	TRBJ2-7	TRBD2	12	CSVEGGHYEQYF	TGCAGCGTTGAGGGAGGGCACTACGAGCAGTACTTC
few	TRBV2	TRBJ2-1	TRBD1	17	CASRGTRQGTSYNEQFF	TGTGCCAGCAGAGGTACCAGACAGGGCACCTCCTACAATGAGCAGTTCTTC
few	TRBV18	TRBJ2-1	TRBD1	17	CASSPPDFGTEYNEQFF	TGTGCCAGCTCACCACCCGACTTCGGGACAGAATACAATGAGCAGTTCTTC
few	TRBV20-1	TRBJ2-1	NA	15	CSARSAGAAYNEQFF	TGCAGTGCTAGGTCGGCCGGGGCGGCCTACAATGAGCAGTTCTTC
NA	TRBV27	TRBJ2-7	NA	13	CASTSNGLYEQYF	TGTGCCAGCACCAGCAATGGCCTCTACGAGCAGTACTTC
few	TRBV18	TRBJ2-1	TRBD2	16	CASSPPIAGVNNEQFF	TGTGCCAGCTCACCACCCATAGCGGGAGTTAATAATGAGCAGTTCTTC
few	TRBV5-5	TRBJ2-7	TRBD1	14	CASSPTTGSHEQYF	TGTGCCAGCAGCCCAACGACAGGGAGCCACGAGCAGTACTTC
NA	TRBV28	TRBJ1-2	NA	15	CASRTTETWGYGYTF	TGTGCCAGCAGGACCACGGAGACTTGGGGCTATGGCTACACCTTC
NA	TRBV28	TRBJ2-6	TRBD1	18	CASSLSGTESSGANVLTF	TGTGCCAGCAGTCTCTCCGGGACAGAAAGCTCTGGGGCCAACGTCCTGACTTTC
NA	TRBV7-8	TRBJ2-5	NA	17	CASSLGAGHSRWETQYF	TGTGCCAGCAGCTTAGGGGCGGGACACTCGAGATGGGAGACCCAGTACTTC
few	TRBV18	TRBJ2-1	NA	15	CASSSSGGAYNEQFF	TGTGCCAGCTCGTCCTCAGGGGGGGCCTACAATGAGCAGTTCTTC
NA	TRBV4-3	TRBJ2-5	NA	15	CASSQSGSVQETQYF	TGCGCCAGCAGCCAATCAGGGTCTGTGCAAGAGACCCAGTACTTC
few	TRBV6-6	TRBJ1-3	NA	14	CASNPQGSGNTIYF	TGTGCCAGCAACCCACAGGGCTCTGGAAACACCATATATTTT
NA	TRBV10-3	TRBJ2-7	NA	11	CAISATTEQYF	TGTGCCATCAGTGCCACAACCGAGCAGTACTTC
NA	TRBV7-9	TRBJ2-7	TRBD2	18	CASSLDLAGGVSPYEQYF	TGTGCCAGCAGCTTAGACCTAGCGGGGGGGGTCTCACCCTACGAGCAGTACTTC
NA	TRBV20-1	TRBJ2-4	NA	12	CSARDLEYIQYF	TGCAGTGCTAGAGATCTAGAATACATTCAGTACTTC